What follows are 32 T cell receptor beta chains derived from one specimen sequenced in a study of regulatory T cells in long-lasting Graves disease. Building the TCR beta libraries relied on iRepertoire HTBI primers, and CDR3 regions underwent Arm-PCR. TCRdb re-derived calls from the multiplex PCR reads in MiXCR, one entry per CDR3 protein. The sample shows 350,000 to 500,000 distinct CDR3 sequences, approximately 14% of them seen only once. Stated time point: newly diagnosed GD, antithyroid drugs for less than 3 months. The TCR library was prepared using RNA isolated from PBMCs. This sample was shared with a second study, whose subject was T cells in Graves' hyperthyroidism and ophthalmopathy.

The sequences come from peripheral blood mononuclear cells (PBMCs), collected at new diagnosis, from a patient treated with antithyroid drugs. These receptor sequences come from a woman in her forties or fifties with Graves disease.

Regarding this clonotype: This could be a read error, since a much larger clone is one nucleotide away. The chain's CDR3 is CGSSVGLAGNEQFF. CDR3 coding DNA: TGCGGCAGCAGCGTGGGACTAGCGGGTAATGAGCAGTTCTTC. The genes are TRBV5-1 and TRBJ2-1; 12 bases align to TRBD2. Germline loops: CDR1 SGHRS, CDR2 YFSETQ. The CDR3 is made up of 14 amino acids.

This clonotype was detected ten times or more. The rearrangement joins TRBV10-1 to TRBJ2-1; 7 positions agree with TRBD2. The ends lost 3 bases at V and 4 bases at J; junction bases unmatched: 6. Germline V CDR1 and CDR2: WNHNN, SYGVQD (reference sequence). The CDR3 consists of 15 residues. CDR3 region: CASSESASGYNEQFF. The CDR3 DNA is TGCGCCAGCAGTGAATCGGCTAGCGGTTACAATGAGCAGTTCTTC.

This clonotype was seen many times. This rearrangement joins TRBV7-8 to TRBJ2-3, with 7 positions matching TRBD1. This CDR3 is built from 14 residues. Germline V gene lookup returns CDR1 SGHVS and CDR2 FQNEAQ. After removal of 5 bases from V and 7 bases from J, the junction contained 9 bases not matched to a gene. CDR3 sequence: CASSTDRTVHTQYF. CDR3 DNA: TGTGCCAGCAGCACGGACAGGACCGTACATACGCAGTATTTT.

This clonotype appeared many times. V and J are TRBV28 and TRBJ1-2; no clear D gene. Germline V CDR1 and CDR2: MDHEN, SYDVKM. The CDR3 consists of 13 residues. V was cut by 1 base and J by 4 bases, with 7 bases left in between. The CDR3 protein is CASSLFGSYGYTF. The DNA of the CDR3 is TGTGCCAGCAGTTTATTTGGGAGCTATGGCTACACCTTC.

The chain carries TRBV6-1 and TRBJ1-2, with TRBD1 as a possible D gene (6 bases). The germline CDR1 and CDR2 sequences are MNHNS and SASEGT. The V end was cut by 5 bases, the J end by 9 bases, with 19 bases between. There are 14 residues in the CDR3. The CDR3 DNA is TGTGCCAGCAGTCTGCAGGGAGGGGGGTATAGCTACACCTTC. It specifies CASSLQGGGYSYTF.

This clonotype was detected only a few times. For the CDR3, the DNA is TGTGCCACCAGCAGAGATCCGGACAGGCTGAGCGGGGAGCTGTTTTTT. Protein: CATSRDPDRLSGELFF. The chain is built from TRBV15 and TRBJ2-2; 7 bases match TRBD1. J was trimmed by 7 bases and V by 0 bases; bases with no gene match: 8. The CDR3 contains 16 residues. CDR1 and CDR2 from the germline V gene are LNHNV and YYDKDF (reference sequence).

This clonotype has at least ten counts. V gene TRBV7-8 combines with J gene TRBJ2-2; D not resolved. The CDR3 is 16 amino acids. V shed 1 base and J shed 0 bases, with 9 bases lying between them. The germline V gene has CDR1 SGHVS and CDR2 FQNEAQ. CDR3 in amino acids: CASSLVGHANTGELFF. The CDR3 DNA sequence: TGTGCCAGCAGCTTAGTTGGTCATGCGAACACCGGGGAGCTGTTTTTT.

V usage is TRBV7-8 and J usage is TRBJ2-7; 10 bases line up with TRBD1. Germline values: CDR1 SGHVS, CDR2 FQNEAQ. V lost 5 bases to trimming and J lost 5 bases; unmatched junction nucleotides: 9. The CDR3 is 15 amino acids. This CDR3 reads CASSPALTGGDEQYF. The CDR3 bases are TGTGCCAGCAGCCCCGCGTTGACAGGGGGCGACGAGCAGTACTTC.

With respect to this clonotype: The likely explanation is a read error, given a far larger clone one base away. This chain connects TRBV2 to TRBJ2-3; tentative D call: TRBD2 (6 bases). The DNA end is a closer match to TRBJ2-7, so the J assignment may be wrong. This CDR3 is built from 13 residues. Per germline, CDR1 SNHLY and CDR2 FYNNEI. This chain's CDR3 is CASSEGRTYEQYF. CDR3 in DNA: TGTGCCAGCAGTGAGGGGAGGACCTACGAGCAGTACTTC.

This clonotype has only a few counts. The V call is TRBV6-1, the J call TRBJ1-1; D gene ambiguous. Trimming left V 6 bases short and J 1 base short, with 9 bases between. The CDR3 spans 13 residues. Germline V gene data show CDR1 as MNHNS and CDR2 as SASEGT. Here the CDR3 DNA reads TGTGCCAGCAGCGGACCGAAGAACACTGAAGCTTTCTTT. Amino acid sequence: CASSGPKNTEAFF.

This clonotype was seen more than once but under ten times. This chain connects TRBV6-1 to TRBJ2-1; 13 nucleotides align to TRBD2. This CDR3 contains 14 residues. Germline lookup yields CDR1 MNHNS and CDR2 SASEGT. The junction had 7 bases not matched to a gene; V was cut back by 10 bases and J by 7 bases. The CDR3 here is CATSGTSGINEQFF. The CDR3 coding sequence is TGTGCCACTTCCGGGACTAGCGGGATTAATGAGCAGTTCTTC.

This clonotype was picked up a small number of times. The V gene is TRBV27, the J gene TRBJ2-1; 9 bases are shared with TRBD1. The J segment lost 6 bases and the V segment lost 5 bases, leaving 8 bases of the junction unmatched. The CDR3 is 15 amino acids. Germline V CDR1 and CDR2: MNHEY, SMNVEV (reference sequence). In nucleotides, the CDR3 is TGTGCCAGCAGTGTGGGACAGGGAGGAATCAATGAGCAGTTCTTC. Amino acids: CASSVGQGGINEQFF.

This clonotype has just a few counts. This chain joins TRBV6-1 and TRBJ2-1; 8 bases map to TRBD2. The CDR3 is 12 residues long. Trimming at V came to 2 bases and at J to 10 bases, leaving 1 base not matched to a gene. The germline V gene has CDR1 MNHNS and CDR2 SASEGT. DNA for the CDR3: TGTGCCAGCAGTGAAACGGGAGGGGAGCAGTTCTTC. Its protein is CASSETGGEQFF.

This clonotype has at least ten counts. The V and J genes are TRBV19 and TRBJ2-2; perhaps D is TRBD1 or TRBD2 (5 bases each). The CDR3 runs to 14 residues. Germline V CDR1 and CDR2: LNHDA, SQIVND (reference sequence). With 4 bases removed from V and 6 bases from J, the gap between germline ends came to 12 bases. This CDR3 reads CASSSYGAAGELFF. The CDR3, as DNA: TGTGCCAGTAGTAGTTACGGGGCGGCCGGGGAGCTGTTTTTT. The whole variable domain, filled in from reference TRBV19 and TRBJ2-2, reads DGGITQSPKYLFRKEGQNVTLSCEQNLNHDAMYWYRQDPGQGLRLIYYSQIVNDFQKGDIAEGYSVSREKKESFPLTVTSAQKNPTAFYLCASSSYGAAGELFFGEGSRLTVL.

This clonotype was counted at least ten times. The V call is TRBV5-6, the J call TRBJ2-3; D unresolved. Germline CDR1 SGHDT, CDR2 YYEEEE. The CDR3 totals 11 residues. The V end lost 2 bases, the J end lost 4 bases, and 2 bases lay between the germline ends. CDR3 loop: CASSFADTQYF. Written as DNA, the CDR3 is TGTGCCAGCAGCTTTGCAGATACGCAGTATTTT.

This clonotype came up a few times. The V gene is TRBV27, the J gene TRBJ1-2; 8 bases line up with TRBD1. The CDR3 runs to 14 residues. The V and J ends lost 5 bases and 6 bases, in that order; junction bases with no gene match: 8. The germline V gene encodes CDR1 MNHEY and CDR2 SMNVEV (reference sequence). The CDR3 spells CASSPGQARDGYTF. As DNA, the CDR3 is TGTGCCAGCAGTCCGGGACAGGCAAGGGATGGCTACACCTTC.

There are many counts of this clonotype. This rearrangement joins TRBV12-3 or TRBV12-4 to TRBJ1-2; D perhaps matches TRBD1 (6 bases). The V end was cut by 4 bases, the J end by 8 bases, with 11 bases between. The CDR3 spans 12 residues. The CDR3 here is CASSSGQEGYTF. The CDR3, as DNA: TGTGCCAGCAGTTCGGGACAAGAGGGCTACACCTTC.

V is TRBV7-9 and J is TRBJ1-3; 11 bases are shared with TRBD1. The CDR3 runs to 16 residues. Germline V CDR1 and CDR2: SEHNR, FQNEAQ (reference sequence). Unmatched junction bases numbered 1, after V lost 3 bases and J lost 0 bases. The CDR3 is CASSFGQGASGNTIYF. The CDR3 DNA is TGTGCCAGCAGCTTTGGACAGGGGGCCTCTGGAAACACCATATATTTT.

There are many counts of this clonotype. This chain connects TRBV20-1 to TRBJ2-2, with 7 bases identical to TRBD1. The CDR3 is made up of 14 amino acids. Germline V CDR1 and CDR2: DFQATT, SNEGSKA (reference sequence). The J segment lost 7 bases and the V segment lost 1 base, leaving 6 bases of the junction unmatched. Here the CDR3 reads CSARARGLDGELFF. The CDR3, as DNA: TGCAGTGCTAGAGCTAGGGGGCTGGACGGGGAGCTGTTTTTT.

This clonotype was seen repeatedly, ten times or more. The chain combines TRBV19 with TRBJ2-5; D is possibly TRBD2 (5 bases). V gave up 4 bases and J gave up 3 bases, with 9 bases separating them. Germline assignment: CDR1 LNHDA and CDR2 SQIVND (reference sequence). The CDR3 spans 13 residues. The CDR3 loop reads CASSTSREETQYF. In DNA, the CDR3 is TGTGCCAGTAGTACCTCGCGGGAAGAGACCCAGTACTTC.

This clonotype was seen at least ten times. The gene calls are TRBV18 and TRBJ2-7, with 7 bases fitting TRBD2. The CDR3 covers 15 residues. Germline CDR1 reads KGHSH; CDR2 reads LQKENI. Trimming removed 2 bases from V and 2 bases from J; junction bases left unmatched: 6. CDR3 protein: CASSPGQGGAYEQYF. The CDR3 DNA reads TGTGCCAGCTCACCAGGCCAGGGAGGGGCCTACGAGCAGTACTTC.

This clonotype occurred a few times. The chain carries TRBV13 and TRBJ1-2; D call uncertain. V lost 0 bases, J lost 6 bases, and 8 bases lay in between. This CDR3 contains 13 residues. CDR1 and CDR2 (germline): PRHDT, FYEKMQ (reference sequence). DNA of the CDR3: TGTGCCAGCAGCTTAGGGGTCCAGGATGGCTACACCTTC. Its translation: CASSLGVQDGYTF.

The sample holds many counts of this clonotype. The chain is built from TRBV20-1 and TRBJ2-5, with a weak D call TRBD1 (5 bases). The V gene's germline CDR1 is DFQATT and CDR2 SNEGSKA (reference sequence). The CDR3 is 14 residues long. Trimming pared 4 bases from V and 5 bases from J, leaving 17 bases between. CDR3 amino acids: CSAIQGVGMETQYF. The CDR3 DNA sequence: TGCAGTGCTATTCAGGGCGTCGGAATGGAGACCCAGTACTTC.

Details on this clonotype: A read error may be the cause here, since a much bigger clone is one base away. J is TRBJ2-5 and V is TRBV12-5, with 12 positions matching TRBD1. Germline assignment: CDR1 LGHNT and CDR2 FRNRAP. The CDR3 runs to 17 residues. Trimming at V came to 6 bases and at J to 11 bases, leaving 19 bases not matched to a gene. This CDR3 is CASGPPGTGGGFNEQYF. The CDR3 DNA follows: TGTGCTAGTGGCCCACCCGGGACAGGGGGCGGATTCAATGAGCAGTACTTC.

The chain combines TRBV4-1 with TRBJ2-3; TRBD2 matches at 9 bases. The germline V gene has CDR1 MGHRA and CDR2 YSYEKL. V shed 3 bases, J shed 5 bases, and the junction held 12 bases outside the gene matches. CDR3 size: 17 residues. The CDR3 DNA follows: TGCGCCAGCAGCCACCAACCTAGCGGGAAGAACGGAGATACGCAGTATTTT. This codes for CASSHQPSGKNGDTQYF.

The V gene is TRBV4-1, the J gene TRBJ2-7; D remains unclear. CDR1 MGHRA and CDR2 YSYEKL come from the germline V gene. Between the trimmed V and J ends, which lost 3 bases and 3 bases, there was a span of 9 bases. The CDR3 loop spans 13 amino acids. CDR3 protein: CASSHPGLYEQYF. In DNA form, the CDR3 reads TGCGCCAGCAGCCATCCCGGGCTCTACGAGCAGTACTTC.

The V gene is TRBV10-3, the J gene TRBJ2-5; 11 positions match TRBD2. This CDR3 spans 19 amino acids. CDR1 is ENHRY, CDR2 SYGVKD, per germline. After removal of 3 bases from V and 4 bases from J, the junction contained 16 bases not matched to a gene. The CDR3 loop reads CAISDLTPSASGRRETQYF. CDR3 DNA sequence: TGTGCCATCAGTGACCTCACCCCCTCGGCTAGCGGGAGGAGAGAGACCCAGTACTTC.

This clonotype has a handful of counts. J is TRBJ1-1 and V is TRBV19, with D maybe TRBD1 (5 bases). Trimming stripped 5 bases from V and 2 bases from J, with 12 bases between. The length of the CDR3 is 14 residues. Germline loops: CDR1 LNHDA, CDR2 SQIVND (reference sequence). CDR3 region: CASSPSGGNTEAFF. The CDR3 DNA is TGTGCCAGTAGTCCGAGCGGGGGTAACACTGAAGCTTTCTTT.

This clonotype was detected many times. This chain links TRBV6-1 with TRBJ2-7; TRBD2 matches at 10 bases. The CDR3 is made up of 14 amino acids. Germline V lookup: CDR1 MNHNS, CDR2 SASEGT. V gave up 5 bases and J gave up 1 base; unmatched junction bases: 2. CDR3 region: CASSLAGASYEQYF. The CDR3 DNA reads as TGTGCCAGCAGTCTAGCGGGAGCTTCCTACGAGCAGTACTTC.

Concerning this clonotype itself: Just one base apart from a much larger clone, this may be a read error. Since the CDR3 does not end with the conserved phenylalanine or tryptophan, this likely comes from a read error. This sequence joins TRBV10-1 and TRBJ1-1; D remains unclear. The length of the CDR3 is 12 residues. CDR1 and CDR2 from the germline V gene are WNHNN and SYGVQD (reference sequence). V dropped 3 bases and J dropped 3 bases, with 5 bases sitting between them. The CDR3 sequence: CASSDGHTEAFV. CDR3 DNA sequence: TGCGCCAGCAGTGACGGCCACACTGAAGCTTTCGTT.

At least ten counts were recorded for this clonotype. The J gene is TRBJ2-3, the V gene TRBV24-1; D may be TRBD1 or TRBD2 (5 bases each). The V end lost 4 bases, the J end lost 0 bases, and 13 bases lay between the germline ends. Germline CDR1 KGHDR, CDR2 SFDVKD. The CDR3 loop spans 16 amino acids. The chain's CDR3 is CATSDPGTASTDTQYF. CDR3 in DNA: TGTGCCACCAGTGACCCCGGGACGGCTAGCACAGATACGCAGTATTTT.

A remark on this clonotype: Given a far larger clone just one base away, this is likely a sequencing read error. The chain links TRBV6-2 or TRBV6-3 to TRBJ2-1; the match to TRBD2 covers 12 bases. This CDR3 is built from 17 residues. V gave up 5 bases and J gave up 0 bases; unmatched junction bases: 5. Germline V gene lookup returns CDR1 MNHEY and CDR2 SVGEGT. The CDR3 is CASSDSGLAGSYNEQFF. CDR3 sequence (DNA): TGTGCCAGCAGTGATTCGGGACTAGCGGGCTCCTACAATGAGCAGTTCTTC.